These 19 T cell receptor beta chains came from one sample sequenced in a study of beta chain features in type 1 diabetes. Study results and limitations: Type 1 diabetes patients had TCRB CDR3s that were shorter (moderately but significantly so) in all four CD4+ subsets.

These receptors lack a known antigen. Reverse transcription of all isolated RNA meant that expressed TCRB transcripts were sequenced. Using immunoSEQ multiplex PCR, the repertoire was profiled, and TCRdb retains in-frame clones only, with some absent. In the table there are a few hundred thousand clones, roughly 22% of which are singletons. Material: naive CD4+ T cells from blood. These receptor sequences come from a woman between 40 and 50 years old with type 1 diabetes.

Here the CDR3 reads CASSLPATGIGEQYF. CDR3 sequence (DNA): TGCGCCAGCAGCCTCCCCGCCACAGGGATCGGCGAGCAGTACTTC. J is TRBJ2-7 and V is TRBV5-1; D is possibly TRBD1 (6 bases). Trimming stripped 4 bases from V and 6 bases from J, with 20 bases between. Germline V lookup: CDR1 SGHRS, CDR2 YFSETQ. CDR3 length equals 15 residues.

This clone has more than one count but fewer than ten. The V and J genes are TRBV28 and TRBJ1-5, with D perhaps TRBD1 (6 bases). The CDR3 is 16 residues long. Trimming removed 5 bases from V and 0 bases from J, with 14 bases in between. Germline CDR1 MDHEN, CDR2 SYDVKM. The CDR3 region has the DNA TGTGCCAGCAGTCCCCCGGACAGTTATAGCAATCAGCCCCAGCATTTT. It encodes CASSPPDSYSNQPQHF.

This clone has more than one count but fewer than ten. CDR3 sequence reads: CSVSRDRGYPSGPSSYNEQFF. CDR3 nucleotide sequence: TGCAGCGTCTCCCGGGACAGGGGATACCCTAGCGGGCCCAGCTCCTACAATGAGCAGTTCTTC. The J gene is TRBJ2-1, the V gene TRBV29-1; 10 bases fit TRBD1. V was clipped by 6 bases and J by 0 bases; unmatched bases: 23. The length of the CDR3 is 21 residues. Germline V gene lookup returns CDR1 SQVTM and CDR2 ANQGSEA.

The chain joins TRBV18 to TRBJ1-1; D is unclear. This CDR3 spans 11 amino acids. Trimming pared 10 bases from V and 6 bases from J, leaving 12 bases between. Germline V gene lookup returns CDR1 KGHSH and CDR2 LQKENI. The CDR3 sequence: CATNSGAEAFF. The CDR3 coding sequence is TGTGCCACAAACTCCGGGGCTGAAGCTTTCTTT.

J is TRBJ2-7 and V is TRBV18; 8 bases are a match to TRBD1. This CDR3 contains 13 residues. V was clipped by 3 bases and J by 5 bases; unmatched bases: 3. Per the germline V gene, CDR1 is KGHSH and CDR2 is LQKENI. Written as DNA, the CDR3 is TGTGCCAGCTCACCGGGACAGGCAAACGAGCAGTACTTC. Protein sequence: CASSPGQANEQYF.

The V gene is TRBV5-1, the J gene TRBJ1-5; maybe TRBD1 (5 bases). The V and J ends lost 0 bases and 7 bases respectively, with 11 bases between them. This CDR3 is 14 amino acids long. Germline V gene lookup returns CDR1 SGHRS and CDR2 YFSETQ. CDR3 coding DNA: TGCGCCAGCAGCTTGGCCGGGACTGGACAGCCCCAGCATTTT. Translating it yields CASSLAGTGQPQHF.

The V and J genes are TRBV29-1 and TRBJ1-1, with TRBD1 matching 7 bases. The CDR3 contains 13 residues. CDR1 and CDR2 from the germline V gene are SQVTM and ANQGSEA. The V gene end was trimmed by 7 bases and the J gene end by 2 bases; junction bases not matched to a gene: 7. The CDR3, as DNA: TGCAGCGCTTGGACAGGCGCTAACACTGAAGCTTTCTTT. Translated: CSAWTGANTEAFF.

The chain links TRBV14 to TRBJ2-7; possible D gene TRBD1, 7 bases. V lost 3 bases, J lost 4 bases, and 13 bases lay in between. The CDR3 runs 14 residues. CDR1 is SGHDN, CDR2 FVKESK, per germline. The CDR3 coding sequence is TGTGCCAGCAGCCACGGGACAGCGGGTTACGAGCAGTACTTC. This translates into CASSHGTAGYEQYF. The whole variable domain, filled in from reference TRBV14 and TRBJ2-7, reads EAGVTQFPSHSVIEKGQTVTLRCDPISGHDNLYWYRRVMGKEIKFLLHFVKESKQDESGMPNNRFLAERTGGTYSTLKVQPAELEDSGVYFCASSHGTAGYEQYFGPGTRLTVT.

V and J are TRBV29-1 and TRBJ1-2, with 7 bases fitting TRBD1. Germline V gene data show CDR1 as SQVTM and CDR2 as ANQGSEA. This CDR3 region has 17 residues. V was pared by 8 bases and J by 6 bases, with 24 bases of the junction left unmatched. The CDR3 region is CSSTRDRQKGALDGYTF. CDR3 in DNA: TGCAGCTCCACCAGGGACAGACAAAAGGGGGCCCTCGATGGCTACACCTTC.

This chain links TRBV5-1 with TRBJ1-2, with a weak D call TRBD1 (5 bases). The germline V and J ends were trimmed by 0 bases and 6 bases, with 9 bases remaining between them. Per germline, CDR1 SGHRS and CDR2 YFSETQ. The CDR3 is 13 amino acids. CDR3 residues: CASSLGQLDGYTF. In nucleotides, the CDR3 is TGCGCCAGCAGCTTGGGACAGTTAGATGGCTACACCTTC.

This clone showed up just a few times. The V call is TRBV6-5, the J call TRBJ2-7; 9 bases are shared with TRBD1. The CDR3 extends over 15 amino acids. V gave up 2 bases and J gave up 5 bases; unmatched junction bases: 7. Per the germline V gene, CDR1 is MNHEY and CDR2 is SVGAGI. CDR3 in amino acids: CASSYGGTGKDEQYF. CDR3 nucleotides: TGTGCCAGCAGTTACGGTGGGACAGGGAAGGACGAGCAGTACTTC.

J is TRBJ2-3 and V is TRBV19; D possibly corresponds to TRBD2 (5 bases). Germline assignment: CDR1 LNHDA and CDR2 SQIVND (reference sequence). The CDR3 runs to 12 residues. V was shortened by 3 bases and J by 4 bases, with 5 bases between the two germline ends. The CDR3: CASSMRADTQYF. The CDR3 DNA reads TGTGCCAGTAGTATGCGGGCAGATACGCAGTATTTT.

The chain joins TRBV25-1 to TRBJ1-2; D gene unclear. V lost 4 bases, J lost 4 bases, and 7 bases lay in between. Germline CDR1 and CDR2: MGHDK and SYGVNS. The CDR3 is 12 residues long. The CDR3 loop is CASSGQFYGYTF. The CDR3 region has the DNA TGTGCCAGCAGTGGTCAGTTCTATGGCTACACCTTC.

The V gene is TRBV27, the J gene TRBJ1-2; 7 bases line up with TRBD1. V shed 6 bases and J 4 bases; nucleotides not matched to a gene: 5. In germline, CDR1 is MNHEY, CDR2 SMNVEV (reference sequence). The CDR3 runs to 13 residues. CDR3 in DNA: TGTGCCAGCAGCCAGACAGGGTTCTATGGCTACACCTTC. Protein: CASSQTGFYGYTF.

V usage is TRBV5-4 and J usage is TRBJ1-1; perhaps TRBD1 as D (6 bases). The CDR3 runs to 13 residues. CDR1 is SGHNT and CDR2 is YYREEE in the germline V gene (reference sequence). V dropped 3 bases and J dropped 10 bases, with 16 bases sitting between them. The CDR3 here is CASSSAAVGAAFF. The CDR3 nucleotides are TGTGCCAGCAGCTCCGCAGCAGTGGGGGCAGCTTTCTTT. The variable domain in full, with the rest retrieved from reference TRBV5-4 and TRBJ1-1, is ETGVTQSPTHLIKTRGQQVTLRCSSQSGHNTVSWYQQALGQGPQFIFQYYREEENGRGNFPPRFSGLQFPNYSSELNVNALELDDSALYLCASSSAAVGAAFFGQGTRLTVV.

This chain joins TRBV28 and TRBJ2-5; a weak D match, TRBD1 (5 bases). Germline CDR1 reads MDHEN; CDR2 reads SYDVKM. The CDR3 consists of 14 residues. V gave up 4 bases and J gave up 1 base, with 10 bases separating them. CDR3 region: CASSSGHLQETQYF. CDR3 coding DNA: TGTGCCAGCAGTTCCGGACATCTCCAAGAGACCCAGTACTTC.

This clone has more than one count but fewer than ten. V usage is TRBV28 and J usage is TRBJ2-5, with D possibly being TRBD1 (6 bases). Germline loops: CDR1 MDHEN, CDR2 SYDVKM. The CDR3 has 14 residues. Trimming left V 6 bases short and J 3 bases short, with 14 bases between. The CDR3 spells CASSNTGQKETQYF. Written as DNA, the CDR3 is TGTGCCAGCAGCAATACAGGACAGAAAGAGACCCAGTACTTC.

This clone was counted only a few times. The rearrangement uses TRBV29-1 and TRBJ2-3; 13 bases map to TRBD2. The CDR3 spans 16 residues. V dropped 4 bases and J dropped 0; count of bases not matched to a gene: 4. Germline V lookup: CDR1 SQVTM, CDR2 ANQGSEA. The CDR3, as DNA: TGCAGCGTTGGTGGGACTAGCGGGACGAGCACAGATACGCAGTATTTT. It encodes CSVGGTSGTSTDTQYF.

V and J are TRBV28 and TRBJ1-6; 9 nucleotides agree with TRBD1. The V gene's germline CDR1 is MDHEN and CDR2 SYDVKM. The CDR3 totals 15 residues. J was trimmed by 9 bases and V by 4 bases; bases with no gene match: 7. The CDR3 nucleotides are TGTGCCAGCAGTTCTACCGGGACAGGGATTTCACCCCTCCACTTT. Protein: CASSSTGTGISPLHF.